Below, 3 T cell receptor beta chains from the same sample are listed, as sequenced in a study of OX40 agonist ivuxolimab in advanced cancers. Produced via immunoSEQ multiplex PCR; TCRdb's table is partial and in-frame only. Of roughly 46,000 clones listed, 70% to 90% were seen once; the top ten hold roughly 0.67%. The sequenced sample was CD4+ or CD8+ T cells sorted from blood, obtained in a trial of the OX40 agonist ivuxolimab. The receptors shown here come from an adult with an advanced solid tumor such as melanoma, head and neck, liver or kidney cancer.

This clone was seen only once. CDR3 protein: CASSLEGGGGYTF. CDR3 DNA: TGTGCCAGCAGCTTAGAGGGCGGTGGCGGCTACACCTTC. This chain links TRBV7-6 with TRBJ1-2; D is undetermined. CDR1 SGHVS and CDR2 FNYEAQ come from the germline V gene. CDR3 length: 13 amino acids. V was shortened by 1 base and J by 8 bases, with 11 bases between the two germline ends.

V is TRBV15 and J is TRBJ1-2; 12 bases line up with TRBD1. In germline, CDR1 is LNHNV, CDR2 YYDKDF (reference sequence). V shed 5 bases, J shed 8 bases, and the junction held 6 bases outside the gene matches. CDR3 length equals 14 residues. CDR3 sequence reads: CATSEGQGALGYTF. As DNA, the CDR3 is TGTGCCACCAGCGAGGGACAGGGGGCTTTAGGCTACACCTTC.

The chain joins TRBV13 to TRBJ2-1; 7 positions agree with TRBD2. The CDR3 totals 15 residues. Germline V gives CDR1 PRHDT, CDR2 FYEKMQ (reference sequence). Trimming cost V 4 bases and J 4 bases; bases outside gene matches: 7. CDR3 in amino acids: CASSWRETSYNEQFF. CDR3 sequence (DNA): TGTGCCAGCAGCTGGCGGGAGACATCATACAATGAGCAGTTCTTC.